A single sample gave rise to the 5 T cell receptor beta chains below, sequenced in a study of identical twins. TCRdb recomputed calls from the 5' RACE reads with MiXCR, one row per CDR3 protein. The sample shows hundreds of thousands of distinct CDR3 sequences, approximately 9% of them seen only once. The sample was also reused in another study, on yellow fever vaccine responses in identical twins.

The specimen was PBMCs. These receptors all stem from a woman under 30 in good health.

Ten or more counts support this clonotype. V gene TRBV20-1 combines with J gene TRBJ2-1; 12 bases align to TRBD2. This CDR3 contains 16 residues. Germline values: CDR1 DFQATT, CDR2 SNEGSKA (reference sequence). V gave up 3 bases and J gave up 1 base; unmatched junction bases: 4. CDR3 loop: CSASSLAGGSYNEQFF. CDR3 sequence (DNA): TGCAGTGCTAGCTCCCTAGCGGGGGGGTCCTACAATGAGCAGTTCTTC.

This rearrangement joins TRBV6-4 to TRBJ2-7, with D maybe TRBD1 (5 bases). CDR1 and CDR2 (germline): MRHNA, SNTAGT. CDR3 length: 11 amino acids. Trimming pared 7 bases from V and 12 bases from J, leaving 16 bases between. The CDR3 region is CASIPAAGMYF. The CDR3 region has the DNA TGTGCCAGCATCCCCGCGGCAGGGATGTACTTC.

V gene TRBV7-9 combines with J gene TRBJ2-7; possible D gene TRBD1, 6 bases. Per germline, CDR1 SEHNR and CDR2 FQNEAQ (reference sequence). The CDR3 extends over 14 amino acids. V was pared by 4 bases and J by 5 bases, with 15 bases between. The CDR3 DNA reads as TGTGCCAGCAGCTCTCGGACAGTACCTGACGAGCAGTACTTC. Translation: CASSSRTVPDEQYF.

V is TRBV27 and J is TRBJ2-7, with a tentative D call TRBD2 (5 bases). Trimming pared 3 bases from V and 3 bases from J, leaving 12 bases between. This CDR3 has 14 residues. CDR1 is MNHEY and CDR2 is SMNVEV in the germline V gene (reference sequence). The CDR3 DNA reads as TGTGCCAGCAGTTTTGGACGCCGGGGCTACGAGCAGTACTTC. Translation gives CASSFGRRGYEQYF.

The table lists this clonotype with a few counts. The chain combines TRBV7-2 with TRBJ1-1; 11 bases fit TRBD1. The CDR3 is 17 amino acids. Germline V gene lookup returns CDR1 SGHTA and CDR2 FQGNSA. J was trimmed by 0 bases and V by 4 bases; bases with no gene match: 7. CDR3 sequence: CASSSRGQGVMNTEAFF. The CDR3 DNA sequence: TGTGCCAGCAGCTCAAGGGGACAGGGGGTCATGAACACTGAAGCTTTCTTT.